Listed here is a single TCR beta chain. 60 Vbeta and 13 Jbeta primers were used in PCR. The method was immunoSEQ multiplex PCR; TCRdb's version includes in-frame clones alone and lacks a portion of them. The sample includes 99,000 or so clones, over 70% seen only once; the top ten take less than 2.5%. The sample belongs to a study of cytomegalovirus exposure and HLA in healthy donors. Across the whole study: Earlier sequencing of about 179 million T cells yielded around 100 million unique TCR beta sequences.

Germline loops: CDR1 DFQATT, CDR2 SNEGSKA (reference sequence). V was shortened by 6 bases and J by 3 bases, with 9 bases between the two germline ends. This CDR3 region has 11 residues. The chain has TRBV20-1 and TRBJ2-7; maybe TRBD1 (6 bases). Sequencing was performed on PBMCs. The receptor was derived from a man aged 25 to 45 in good health and CMV-seronegative. The CDR3 DNA follows: TGCAGTGCCCAGGGGCGCTACGAGCAGTACTTC. Amino acids: CSAQGRYEQYF.